The sequence of this T cell receptor beta chain was determined in a study of neoadjuvant anti-PD-1 for oral cavity cancer. Study results and limitations: Post-nivolumab, blood T cell clonality was significantly elevated in non-responders.

The method was immunoSEQ multiplex PCR; TCRdb's version includes in-frame clones alone and lacks a portion of them. In the table there are roughly 14,000 clones, 70% to 80% of which are singletons. Note on this clone: Antigen unknown.

Stage II-IVA oral cavity squamous cell carcinoma was new and untreated by systemic or radiation therapy. The material sequenced was PBMCs, taken before nivolumab (anti-PD-1) treatment. This receptor was taken from a person aged 40 to 85 with oral cavity squamous cell carcinoma.

The CDR3 DNA is TGCGCCAGCAGCCAATCTTCGGGCCGTGCAACTAATGAAAAACTGTTTTTT. Translation: CASSQSSGRATNEKLFF. This chain joins TRBV4-1 and TRBJ1-4; D is ambiguous. The CDR3 totals 17 residues. Trimming took 2 bases from V and 0 from J, leaving 13 bases between them. CDR1 and CDR2 (germline): MGHRA, YSYEKL.